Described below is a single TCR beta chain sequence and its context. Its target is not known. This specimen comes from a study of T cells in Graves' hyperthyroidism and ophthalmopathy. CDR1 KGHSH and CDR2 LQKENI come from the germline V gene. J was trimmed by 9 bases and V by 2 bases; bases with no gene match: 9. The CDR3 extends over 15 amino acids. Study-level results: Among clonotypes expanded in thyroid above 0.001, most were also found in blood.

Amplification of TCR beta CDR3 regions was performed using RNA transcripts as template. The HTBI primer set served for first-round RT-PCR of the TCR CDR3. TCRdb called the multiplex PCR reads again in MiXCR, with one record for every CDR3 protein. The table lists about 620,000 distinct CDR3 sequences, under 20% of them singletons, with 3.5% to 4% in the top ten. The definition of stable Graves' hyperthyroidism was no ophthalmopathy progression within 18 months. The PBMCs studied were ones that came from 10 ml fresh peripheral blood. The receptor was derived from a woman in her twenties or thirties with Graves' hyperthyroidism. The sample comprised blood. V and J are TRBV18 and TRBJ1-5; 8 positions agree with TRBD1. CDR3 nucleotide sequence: TGTGCCAGCTCACCATTCGGACAGGGATTGGGGCCCCAGCATTTT. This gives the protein CASSPFGQGLGPQHF. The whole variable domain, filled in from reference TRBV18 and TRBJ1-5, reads NAGVMQNPRHLVRRRGQEARLRCSPMKGHSHVYWYRQLPEEGLKFMVYLQKENIIDESGMPKERFSAEFPKEGPSILRIQQVVRGDSAAYFCASSPFGQGLGPQHFGDGTRLSIL.